These 14 T cell receptor beta chains came from one sample sequenced in a study of blood T cell repertoires in COVID-19. The table came from immunoSEQ multiplex PCR; TCRdb's copy has only in-frame clones and leaves some out. Here the sample spans just over 65,000 clones, roughly 91% being singletons. Sequenced input: peripheral blood. The receptor source for this set is a man between 60 and 75 years old with acute or convalescent COVID-19.

V and J are TRBV5-6 and TRBJ2-3, with D maybe TRBD1 (6 bases). Trimming cost V 0 bases and J 4 bases, with 15 bases left between them. The germline V gene encodes CDR1 SGHDT and CDR2 YYEEEE. The CDR3 has 16 residues. CDR3 DNA sequence: TGTGCCAGCAGCTTGGATATGGGACACTTCCCAGATACGCAGTATTTT. Its protein is CASSLDMGHFPDTQYF.

The chain couples TRBV5-1 to TRBJ1-2; 8 nucleotides line up with TRBD1. V lost 3 bases to trimming and J lost 5 bases; unmatched junction nucleotides: 6. The CDR3 has 14 residues. The germline CDR1 and CDR2 sequences are SGHRS and YFSETQ. As DNA, the CDR3 is TGCGCCAGCAGCTCCTCCGGGACAGGATATGGCTACACCTTC. Translating it yields CASSSSGTGYGYTF.

The chain carries TRBV29-1 and TRBJ1-4; TRBD1 might be the D (6 bases). With 7 bases removed from V and 2 bases from J, the gap between germline ends came to 11 bases. Per the germline V gene, CDR1 is SQVTM and CDR2 is ANQGSEA. The CDR3 spans 13 residues. The CDR3 nucleotides are TGCAGCGCCCAGAGGGGGACTAATGAAAAACTGTTTTTT. As protein: CSAQRGTNEKLFF.

The chain uses TRBV5-8 and TRBJ2-2; a weak D match, TRBD2 (5 bases). From germline, CDR1 is SGHTS and CDR2 YDEGEE. The CDR3 totals 14 residues. V lost 6 bases and J 5 bases, leaving 14 bases between the germline ends. The CDR3 DNA sequence: TGTGCCAGCACCCTGCGTCGGGGAACCGGGGAGCTGTTTTTT. Translated, it gives CASTLRRGTGELFF.

The chain joins TRBV7-2 to TRBJ2-3, with 9 nucleotides matching TRBD2. V trimming: 3 bases; J trimming: 6 bases; junction bases outside the gene matches: 19. The CDR3 spans 19 residues. The germline V gene encodes CDR1 SGHTA and CDR2 FQGNSA. This chain's CDR3 is CASSFSLAGWPRWKDTQYF. The CDR3 DNA reads as TGTGCCAGCAGCTTCTCTCTAGCGGGGTGGCCCAGATGGAAGGATACGCAGTATTTT.

The sample holds a few counts of this clone. The chain recombines TRBV5-1 with TRBJ1-5; 7 bases align to TRBD1. Germline CDR1 is SGHRS and CDR2 is YFSETQ. The CDR3 has 15 residues. V trimming: 0 bases; J trimming: 3 bases; junction bases outside the gene matches: 3. The CDR3 is CASSLETGNNQPQHF. CDR3 DNA: TGCGCCAGCAGCTTGGAGACAGGGAACAATCAGCCCCAGCATTTT. Supplemented by reference TRBV5-1 and TRBJ1-5, the full variable domain reads KAGVTQTPRYLIKTRGQQVTLSCSPISGHRSVSWYQQTPGQGLQFLFEYFSETQRNKGNFPGRFSGRQFSNSRSEMNVSTLELGDSALYLCASSLETGNNQPQHFGDGTRLSIL.

The gene calls are TRBV21-1 and TRBJ2-7; TRBD2, the table's D call, lacks a check against the DNA. TRBV21-1 is a pseudogene. The CDR3 runs 18 residues. This CDR3 reads CASSKDDREGYLVYEQYF. The CDR3 coding sequence is TGTGCCAGCAGCAAAGATGACCGGGAAGGGTACCTCGTTTACGAGCAGTACTTC.

CDR3 protein: CSVPRGTGDGELFF. CDR3 DNA sequence: TGCAGCGTTCCAAGAGGGACAGGGGACGGGGAGCTGTTTTTT. The chain has TRBV29-1 and TRBJ2-2; 10 bases align to TRBD1. V lost 5 bases to trimming and J lost 7 bases; unmatched junction nucleotides: 7. The CDR3 is 14 residues long. CDR1 SQVTM and CDR2 ANQGSEA come from the germline V gene.

This clone appeared once. The V call is TRBV14, the J call TRBJ1-2; D uncertain. Germline CDR1 and CDR2: SGHDN and FVKESK. The CDR3 is 17 amino acids. Trimming pared 4 bases from V and 0 bases from J, leaving 18 bases between. In DNA form, the CDR3 reads TGTGCCAGCAGCCTTCGGGGATCGACTCGAACTAACTATGGCTACACCTTC. Encoded protein: CASSLRGSTRTNYGYTF. Based on the CDR3 plus reference TRBV14 and TRBJ1-2, the full variable domain is EAGVTQFPSHSVIEKGQTVTLRCDPISGHDNLYWYRRVMGKEIKFLLHFVKESKQDESGMPNNRFLAERTGGTYSTLKVQPAELEDSGVYFCASSLRGSTRTNYGYTFGSGTRLTVV.

The rearrangement uses TRBV6-1 and TRBJ1-2; possibly TRBD1 for D (5 bases). The length of the CDR3 is 15 residues. Trimming took off 1 base at V and 7 bases at J, with 16 bases between the two ends. CDR1 MNHNS and CDR2 SASEGT come from the germline V gene. CDR3 sequence: CASSEVPGFQSGYTF. As DNA, the CDR3 is TGTGCCAGCAGTGAAGTCCCAGGGTTCCAGAGTGGCTACACCTTC.

The J gene is TRBJ1-1, the V gene TRBV2, with 9 bases that match TRBD1. This CDR3 spans 18 amino acids. Germline CDR1 is SNHLY and CDR2 is FYNNEI. The V and J ends lost 6 bases and 5 bases, in that order; junction bases with no gene match: 19. This CDR3 reads CASSDFDLRYRGQTEAFF. CDR3 bases: TGTGCCAGCAGCGATTTCGATTTGCGATACAGGGGGCAGACTGAAGCTTTCTTT.

The rearrangement uses TRBV29-1 and TRBJ2-3; TRBD1 is a possible D gene (5 bases). The V and J ends lost 7 bases and 0 bases respectively, with 11 bases between them. The CDR3 sequence is 13 residues long. Germline V lookup: CDR1 SQVTM, CDR2 ANQGSEA. Written as DNA, the CDR3 is TGCAGCGCCAAACAGGTTAGCACAGATACGCAGTATTTT. It encodes CSAKQVSTDTQYF.

This clone was recorded only once. The rearrangement links TRBV24-1 to TRBJ1-1, with 7 bases lining up with TRBD1. The CDR3 runs 14 residues. V lost 3 bases, J lost 4 bases, and 4 bases stayed unmatched. Germline lookup yields CDR1 KGHDR and CDR2 SFDVKD. The CDR3 here is CATSDRTGGTEAFF. For the CDR3, the DNA is TGTGCCACCAGTGATAGGACAGGCGGCACTGAAGCTTTCTTT.

V gene TRBV5-6 combines with J gene TRBJ1-1; maybe TRBD1 (6 bases). V lost 2 bases and J lost 11, with 13 bases in between. The CDR3 has 12 residues. The germline V gene has CDR1 SGHDT and CDR2 YYEEEE. In nucleotides, the CDR3 is TGTGCCAGCAGCTTAGGACAGACGGTGGCTTTCTTT. Amino acids: CASSLGQTVAFF.